This is a list of T cell receptor beta chains from one sample in a study of OX40 agonist ivuxolimab in advanced cancers. The assay was immunoSEQ multiplex PCR, and TCRdb's table has in-frame clones only and misses some. The sample holds 50,000 or so clones; about 78% are singletons and the top ten take 2%. The source material was CD4+ or CD8+ T cells sorted from blood, sampled in a trial of the OX40 agonist ivuxolimab. These receptors all come from an adult with an advanced solid tumor such as melanoma, head and neck, liver or kidney cancer. The CDR3 runs from the conserved cysteine through the conserved F or W. The order of the fields is J gene, D gene, V gene, clone size, CDR3 DNA, CDR3 protein. A D gene is named only where the DNA matches it firmly. A row's size may be missing; if present it is once, few, many or a size class.

>TRBJ2-1|.|TRBV2|.
TGTGCCAGCAGGTCGATCAGCCTCTACAATGAGCAGTTCTTC
CASRSISLYNEQFF
>TRBJ1-1|.|TRBV14|.
TGTGCCAGCAGCCTAGACAGTGTAAACACTGAAGCTTTCTTT
CASSLDSVNTEAFF
>TRBJ1-4|TRBD1|TRBV7-9|.
TGTGCCAGCAGCCTCTGGACAGGCTCTAATGAAAAACTGTTTTTT
CASSLWTGSNEKLFF
>TRBJ2-5|.|TRBV6-1|.
TGTGCCAGCAGTGGTAGGGGGTACCAAGAGACCCAGTACTTC
CASSGRGYQETQYF
>TRBJ2-1|.|TRBV4-2|.
TGTGCCAGCAGCCAGCAGCCTAGGGGCCTTAACAATGAGCAGTTCTTC
CASSQQPRGLNNEQFF
>TRBJ2-7|.|TRBV2|.
TGTGCCAGCATTCGGGAACTCCACCGAGACGAGCAGTACTTC
CASIRELHRDEQYF
>TRBJ2-2|.|TRBV5-4|.
TGTGCCAGCAGCTTGCGGGGACCCGGGGAGCTGTTTTTT
CASSLRGPGELFF
>TRBJ2-1|TRBD2|TRBV5-1|.
TGCGCCAGCAGCTTGTTAGCGGGAGGGTCCAACTCATACAATGAGCAGTTCTTC
CASSLLAGGSNSYNEQFF
>TRBJ1-5|.|TRBV30|.
TGTGCCTGCTCATCGGGGGTCCAGCAGCCCCAGCATTTT
CACSSGVQQPQHF
>TRBJ2-1|.|TRBV30|.
TGTGCCTGGAGTGTACTGCAGAAGCAGGCCTACAATGAGCAGTTCTTC
CAWSVLQKQAYNEQFF
>TRBJ2-7|.|TRBV11-2|once
TGTGCCAGCAGCTTAGACCCATACGAGCAGTACTTC
CASSLDPYEQYF
>TRBJ2-3|.|TRBV7-9|.
TGTGCCAGCAGCCCCGGAGGCACAGATACGCAGTATTTT
CASSPGGTDTQYF
>TRBJ2-5|TRBD1|TRBV9|.
TGTGCCAGCAGCATGCTACAGGGGGGAGAGACCCAGTACTTC
CASSMLQGGETQYF
>TRBJ2-2|.|TRBV7-8|.
TGTGCCAGCAGCTTACTTGGGGGGCAGGGGGAGCTGTTTTTT
CASSLLGGQGELFF
>TRBJ2-7|TRBD1|TRBV5-4|.
TGTGCCAGCAGCTTGGAGACAGGGGATACCTACGAGCAGTACTTC
CASSLETGDTYEQYF
>TRBJ1-1|.|TRBV10-3|.
TGTGCCATCAGTGAGTCAAGGACAGCCATGAACACTGAAGCTTTCTTT
CAISESRTAMNTEAFF
>TRBJ2-1|TRBD2|TRBV30|.
TGTGCCTGGAGTGGGACTAGCTCCAATGAGCAGTTCTTC
CAWSGTSSNEQFF
>TRBJ2-1|TRBD1|TRBV27|.
TGTGCCAGCTCGGCCGGGACAGGGGGCTGGAATGAGCAGTTCTTC
CASSAGTGGWNEQFF
>TRBJ1-3|.|TRBV18|.
TGTGCCAGCTCACCACCGTATGGAAAATACACCATATATTTT
CASSPPYGKYTIYF
>TRBJ1-5|.|TRBV6-1|.
TGTGCCGCTCAAATACCAGGTGGACAGCCCCAGCATTTT
CAAQIPGGQPQHF
>TRBJ2-7|.|TRBV9|.
TGTGCCAGCAGCGTAGGACCCCGGTGGGCTAATGGCGAGCAGTACTTC
CASSVGPRWANGEQYF
>TRBJ1-1|.|TRBV9|.
TGTGCCAGCAGCTCCACCCCAGGGCTTGGGACTGAAGCTTTCTTT
CASSSTPGLGTEAFF
>TRBJ2-1|.|TRBV6-6|.
TGTGCCAGCAAAAGGGCGGGCATCAGGTACAATGAGCAGTTCTTC
CASKRAGIRYNEQFF
>TRBJ2-2|.|TRBV5-1|.
TGCGCCAGCAGCTCCCGGACAGCGAGGAACACCGGGGAGCTGTTTTTT
CASSSRTARNTGELFF
>TRBJ2-5|.|TRBV15|few
TGTGCCACCAGCCGGAGGAGAGGAGGGGCCGCCTCAGAGACCCAGTACTTC
CATSRRRGGAASETQYF
>TRBJ1-3|.|TRBV2|few
TGTGCCAGCTGGGCACCTACGGACTCTGGAAACACCATATATTTT
CASWAPTDSGNTIYF
>TRBJ2-4|.|TRBV5-1|.
TGCGCCAGCAGCTTTTACGCCGGAGGTGAGAACATTCAGTACTTC
CASSFYAGGENIQYF
>TRBJ1-6|TRBD1|TRBV18|.
TGTGCCAGCTCACCGGGACAGGTAGAAAATTCACCCCTCCACTTT
CASSPGQVENSPLHF
>TRBJ2-2|.|TRBV2|.
.
CASCFLGDGELFF
>TRBJ2-1|TRBD2|TRBV27|few
TGTGCCGCAAAGACTAGCGGGAGAGGTGAGCAGTTCTTC
CAAKTSGRGEQFF
>TRBJ1-3|TRBD1|TRBV5-4|few
TGTGCCAGCAGTTATACGGGACAGGGGACTGGAAACACCATATATTTT
CASSYTGQGTGNTIYF
>TRBJ2-3|.|TRBV7-3|.
TGTGCCAGCAGCTTAAGGTTCCAGGCCACAGATACGCAGTATTTT
CASSLRFQATDTQYF
>TRBJ1-4|.|TRBV15|few
TGTGCCACCAGCAGAGCACAGGGAGCAACTAATGAAAAACTGTTTTTT
CATSRAQGATNEKLFF
>TRBJ2-2|.|TRBV9|.
TGTGCCAGCAGCGTATCTGCGGGACTGGCCGGGGAGCTGTTTTTT
CASSVSAGLAGELFF
>TRBJ1-2|TRBD1|TRBV4-1|few
TGCGCCAGCAGCCAAGACCCCTTAGGGGGCCGCTACACCTTC
CASSQDPLGGRYTF
>TRBJ1-6|.|TRBV5-1|.
TGCGCCAGCACCCCCGCGGTCGGGTCACCCCTCCACTTT
CASTPAVGSPLHF
>TRBJ1-5|.|TRBV10-3|.
TGTGCCATCAGTGAGTCTAATGTCAGACAGCCCCAGCATTTT
CAISESNVRQPQHF